The 23 T cell receptor beta chains presented below share a single source sample, sequenced in a study of T cells in Graves' hyperthyroidism and ophthalmopathy. Amplified TCR beta CDR3 regions derived from RNA transcripts. The TCR CDR3 was amplified in a first-round RT-PCR using the HTBI primer set. MiXCR, applied by TCRdb to the multiplex PCR reads, yields one record per CDR3 protein. In the table there are about half a million distinct CDR3 sequences, 20% to 25% of which are singletons. Sequencing used blood. The receptors were gathered from a man younger than 30 with Graves' hyperthyroidism.

This clonotype was found many times. The J gene is TRBJ2-7, the V gene TRBV28; 10 nucleotides align to TRBD1. The CDR3 runs 14 residues. Germline V gene data show CDR1 as MDHEN and CDR2 as SYDVKM. Losses at the gene ends were 6 bases for V and 5 bases for J; bases not matched to a gene: 7. The CDR3 sequence is CASRGTGVGHEQYF. As DNA, the CDR3 is TGTGCCAGCAGGGGGACAGGGGTTGGTCACGAGCAGTACTTC.

As to this clonotype: This may stem from a read error, because a much larger clone lies one nucleotide away. CDR3: CATAWATEACF. Written as DNA, the CDR3 is TGTGCTACAGCATGGGCCACTGAAGCTTGCTTT. This chain joins TRBV6-1 and TRBJ1-1; D is undetermined. Germline CDR1 and CDR2: MNHNS and SASEGT. The CDR3 is 11 residues long.

This clonotype was detected ten times or more. V is TRBV6-1 and J is TRBJ1-1; D remains unclear. Germline V lookup: CDR1 MNHNS, CDR2 SASEGT. V dropped 0 bases and J dropped 7 bases, with 15 bases sitting between them. The CDR3 has 15 residues. The CDR3 nucleotides are TGTGCCAGCAGTGAAGCGGTTTCGGCAGTCAGTGAAGCTTTCTTT. Amino acids: CASSEAVSAVSEAFF.

The rearrangement links TRBV18 to TRBJ1-2, with D unclear. The CDR3 totals 16 residues. CDR1 and CDR2 from the germline V gene are KGHSH and LQKENI. Trimming shortened V by 5 bases and J by 4 bases, and 20 bases separated the two germline ends. The CDR3 bases are TGTGCCAGCTCAAAGGCCCCTGGGGATACCATCTATGGCTACACCTTC. It translates to CASSKAPGDTIYGYTF. Filled out from reference TRBV18 and TRBJ1-2, the complete variable domain reads NAGVMQNPRHLVRRRGQEARLRCSPMKGHSHVYWYRQLPEEGLKFMVYLQKENIIDESGMPKERFSAEFPKEGPSILRIQQVVRGDSAAYFCASSKAPGDTIYGYTFGSGTRLTVV.

This clonotype was recorded at least ten times. The chain links TRBV28 to TRBJ2-2; the D gene is possibly TRBD1 (6 bases). The CDR3 spans 15 residues. The germline gives CDR1 MDHEN, CDR2 SYDVKM. V lost 3 bases and J lost 0, with 8 bases in between. CDR3 amino acids: CASSFWTANTGELFF. The CDR3 DNA sequence: TGTGCCAGCAGTTTTTGGACAGCGAACACCGGGGAGCTGTTTTTT. Combining the CDR3 with reference TRBV28 and TRBJ2-2 gives the whole variable domain DVKVTQSSRYLVKRTGEKVFLECVQDMDHENMFWYRQDPGLGLRLIYFSYDVKMKEKGDIPEGYSVSREKKERFSLILESASTNQTSMYLCASSFWTANTGELFFGEGSRLTVL.

In its sample, this clonotype was seen a few times. The V and J genes are TRBV4-1 and TRBJ1-3, with D unclear. Trimming removed 0 bases at V and 4 bases at J, with 16 bases between. This CDR3 contains 17 residues. The germline V gene encodes CDR1 MGHRA and CDR2 YSYEKL. The CDR3 is CASSQDFPLALGNTIYF. The CDR3 DNA sequence: TGCGCCAGCAGCCAAGATTTTCCCCTTGCCCTGGGAAACACCATATATTTT.

This sequence joins TRBV20-1 and TRBJ2-5; D is unresolved. With 1 base removed from V and 5 bases from J, the gap between germline ends came to 11 bases. CDR1 and CDR2 from the germline V gene are DFQATT and SNEGSKA (reference sequence). CDR3 length equals 13 residues. The chain's CDR3 is CSARAWVGETQYF. In nucleotides, the CDR3 is TGCAGTGCTAGAGCATGGGTGGGGGAGACCCAGTACTTC.

This clonotype was seen repeatedly, ten times or more. The rearrangement links TRBV6-6 to TRBJ2-7, with no clear D. In germline, CDR1 is MNHNY, CDR2 SVGAGI (reference sequence). Between the trimmed V and J ends, which lost 6 bases and 3 bases, there was a span of 9 bases. The CDR3 runs to 12 residues. The CDR3 protein is CASRAYSYEQYF. The CDR3 DNA reads TGTGCCAGCAGGGCATATAGCTACGAGCAGTACTTC.

A remark on this clonotype: Given a much more abundant clone one base away, this may be a read error. The chain joins TRBV5-1 to TRBJ1-1; TRBD1 aligns across 9 bases. CDR1 SGHRS and CDR2 YFSETQ come from the germline V gene. This CDR3 comprises 17 residues. The CDR3 DNA sequence: TGCGTCAGCAGCTTGCTGGGACAGGGAGTAGGGAACACTGAAGCTTTCTTT. It yields the protein CVSSLLGQGVGNTEAFF.

The gene calls are TRBV20-1 and TRBJ2-5, with a possible D match to TRBD1 (6 bases). The CDR3 runs to 14 residues. From germline, CDR1 is DFQATT and CDR2 SNEGSKA (reference sequence). Trimming cost V 0 bases and J 5 bases, with 13 bases left between them. Here the CDR3 DNA reads TGCAGTGCTAGAGATTTCCAGGGGTGGGAGACCCAGTACTTC. Its translation is CSARDFQGWETQYF.

The chain has TRBV7-8 and TRBJ1-2, with D perhaps TRBD1 (6 bases). The CDR3 is 14 residues long. With 2 bases removed from V and 3 bases from J, the gap between germline ends came to 10 bases. From germline, CDR1 is SGHVS and CDR2 FQNEAQ. CDR3 residues: CASSLRRQDYGYTF. The CDR3 DNA reads as TGTGCCAGCAGCTTAAGGCGACAGGACTATGGCTACACCTTC. The whole variable domain, filled in from reference TRBV7-8 and TRBJ1-2, reads GAGVSQSPRYKVAKRGQDVALRCDPISGHVSLFWYQQALGQGPEFLTYFQNEAQLDKSGLPSDRFFAERPEGSVSTLKIQRTQQEDSAVYLCASSLRRQDYGYTFGSGTRLTVV.

The gene calls are TRBV25-1 and TRBJ1-5, with a possible D match to TRBD1 (5 bases). V shed 5 bases and J shed 0 bases, with 20 bases lying between them. This CDR3 comprises 18 residues. Per germline, CDR1 MGHDK and CDR2 SYGVNS. The CDR3 region is CASSIPRQPRGSNQPQHF. The CDR3 DNA follows: TGTGCCAGCAGTATCCCCAGACAGCCAAGGGGTAGCAATCAGCCCCAGCATTTT. Variable domain in full (rest from reference TRBV25-1 and TRBJ1-5): EADIYQTPRYLVIGTGKKITLECSQTMGHDKMYWYQQDPGMELHLIHYSYGVNSTEKGDLSSESTVSRIRTEHFPLTLESARPSHTSQYLCASSIPRQPRGSNQPQHFGDGTRLSIL.

The chain carries TRBV19 and TRBJ2-6; D gene ambiguous. CDR1 and CDR2 (germline): LNHDA, SQIVND (reference sequence). Trimming left V 4 bases short and J 0 bases short, with 10 bases between. The CDR3 loop spans 16 amino acids. The CDR3 sequence is CASSTEAGSGANVLTF. DNA for the CDR3: TGTGCCAGTAGTACTGAAGCAGGCTCTGGGGCCAACGTCCTGACTTTC.

A note on this clonotype: Because the CDR3's place on the DNA is in doubt, the DNA is left out and the CDR3 is given as listed by TCRdb. The rearrangement joins TRBV20-1 to TRBJ2-5; the table gives TRBD1 as D, unverified against the DNA. In germline, CDR1 is DFQATT, CDR2 SNEGSKA (reference sequence). The CDR3 numbers 21 amino acids, ends counted. The CDR3 sequence is CSARPPDLYGYTFGSGETQYF.

This clonotype was counted ten times or more. The rearrangement joins TRBV11-2 to TRBJ1-2; D unresolved. Germline loops: CDR1 SGHAT, CDR2 FQNNGV. The CDR3 extends over 16 amino acids. V lost 1 base and J 4 bases, leaving 16 bases between the germline ends. The DNA of the CDR3 is TGTGCCAGCAGCTTAGTGGTGGGGAGCAGCCCCTATGGCTACACCTTC. Residues: CASSLVVGSSPYGYTF.

The V gene is TRBV4-1, the J gene TRBJ2-5; maybe TRBD1 (5 bases). This CDR3 region has 15 residues. The V and J ends lost 0 bases and 0 bases respectively, with 8 bases between them. Germline V gives CDR1 MGHRA, CDR2 YSYEKL. The CDR3 loop is CASSQEIGDQETQYF. The CDR3 coding sequence is TGCGCCAGCAGCCAAGAGATAGGGGACCAAGAGACCCAGTACTTC.

Ten or more counts support this clonotype. The chain joins TRBV5-1 to TRBJ1-1, with D unresolved. Trimming left V 0 bases short and J 7 bases short, with 7 bases between. The CDR3 is made up of 12 amino acids. Germline V lookup: CDR1 SGHRS, CDR2 YFSETQ. CDR3 residues: CASSLAEGEAFF. The DNA of the CDR3 is TGCGCCAGCAGCTTGGCAGAGGGTGAAGCTTTCTTT.

This chain joins TRBV10-3 and TRBJ2-7; D call uncertain. The V end was cut by 3 bases, the J end by 2 bases, with 14 bases between. Germline values: CDR1 ENHRY, CDR2 SYGVKD. This CDR3 is built from 15 residues. CDR3 region: CAISEGLGLTYEQYF. The CDR3 nucleotides read TGTGCCATCAGTGAAGGCCTAGGTCTGACCTACGAGCAGTACTTC.

This clonotype has a count of ten or more. The chain joins TRBV7-2 to TRBJ1-6, with a weak D call TRBD1 (5 bases). The ends were cut back, 6 bases at V and 7 bases at J, with 13 bases in the middle. CDR3 size: 14 residues. The germline V gene has CDR1 SGHTA and CDR2 FQGNSA. The CDR3 DNA sequence: TGTGCCAGCAGACCGGGGACTCTCAATTCACCCCTCCACTTT. Translated: CASRPGTLNSPLHF.

This clonotype was seen ten or more times. V and J are TRBV19 and TRBJ1-5; a weak D match, TRBD1 (5 bases). Germline CDR1 is LNHDA and CDR2 is SQIVND (reference sequence). The CDR3 has 14 amino acids. Trimming removed 8 bases from V and 3 bases from J, with 14 bases in between. DNA of the CDR3: TGTGCCAGTGCCTTGGGACTAGACAATCAGCCCCAGCATTTT. It translates to CASALGLDNQPQHF.

For this clonotype: A much larger clone is a single base away; this may be a read error. This chain links TRBV28 with TRBJ2-7; D is possibly TRBD2 (5 bases). This CDR3 region has 15 residues. With 6 bases removed from V and 7 bases from J, the gap between germline ends came to 22 bases. CDR1 MDHEN and CDR2 SYDVKM come from the germline V gene. CDR3 coding DNA: TGTGCCAGCAGGACGCGGTGGGGAGTTAACAATGAGCAGTACTTC. This translates into CASRTRWGVNNEQYF.

On this clonotype: This may arise from a read error, as a much more abundant clone is one base away. The chain is built from TRBV7-9 and TRBJ1-2, with TRBD1 as a possible D gene (6 bases). The CDR3 is 13 amino acids. Germline V gene sequence: CDR1 SEHNR, CDR2 FQNEAQ (reference sequence). CDR3 loop: CVSSRQQGYGYTF. The CDR3, as DNA: TGTGTCAGCAGCAGGCAACAGGGATATGGCTACACCTTC.

This clonotype has at least ten counts. The chain uses TRBV12-3 or TRBV12-4 and TRBJ1-2; 10 bases agree with TRBD1. The CDR3 sequence is 13 residues long. The J segment lost 2 bases and the V segment lost 7 bases, leaving 1 base of the junction unmatched. CDR3 sequence reads: CASTTGGNYGYTF. In DNA form, the CDR3 reads TGTGCCAGCACGACAGGGGGCAACTATGGCTACACCTTC.